The next 3 T cell receptor beta chains were all read from a single sample in a study of TIL therapy for anti-PD-1-resistant metastatic lung cancer. The time point denotes: pre-treatment sample, taken before nivolumab and TIL therapy. The libraries were made with immunoSEQ v3. Repertoires were generated with immunoSEQ multiplex PCR, while TCRdb's copy carries only in-frame clones and drops some. The sample holds about 60,000 clones; roughly 91% are singletons and the top ten take just over 2.5%. Sequencing used blood, obtained at baseline. The receptors derive from a person aged 25-85 years with non-small cell lung cancer.

V gene TRBV6-5 combines with J gene TRBJ1-1; D is uncertain. CDR1 MNHEY and CDR2 SVGAGI come from the germline V gene. The CDR3 has 13 residues. The V and J ends lost 5 bases and 1 base respectively, with 8 bases between them. This CDR3 reads CASSNQKNTEAFF. In DNA form, the CDR3 reads TGTGCCAGCAGTAACCAGAAGAACACTGAAGCTTTCTTT.

V gene TRBV5-1 combines with J gene TRBJ2-1, with 8 bases fitting TRBD2. The V segment lost 6 bases and the J segment 9 bases; nucleotides outside the gene matches: 11. CDR1 and CDR2 from the germline V gene are SGHRS and YFSETQ. The CDR3 runs to 14 residues. The CDR3 loop reads CASTERESLGEQFF. CDR3 coding DNA: TGCGCCAGCACGGAGCGGGAGTCCCTCGGTGAGCAGTTCTTC.

This rearrangement joins TRBV27 to TRBJ2-7; a weak D match, TRBD2 (6 bases). Trimming shortened V by 2 bases and J by 2 bases, and 13 bases separated the two germline ends. Germline V gene data show CDR1 as MNHEY and CDR2 as SMNVEV (reference sequence). This CDR3 is built from 15 residues. CDR3 DNA sequence: TGTGCCAGCAGTTTAGCGGGACCGAAAACCTACGAGCAGTACTTC. Amino acids: CASSLAGPKTYEQYF.